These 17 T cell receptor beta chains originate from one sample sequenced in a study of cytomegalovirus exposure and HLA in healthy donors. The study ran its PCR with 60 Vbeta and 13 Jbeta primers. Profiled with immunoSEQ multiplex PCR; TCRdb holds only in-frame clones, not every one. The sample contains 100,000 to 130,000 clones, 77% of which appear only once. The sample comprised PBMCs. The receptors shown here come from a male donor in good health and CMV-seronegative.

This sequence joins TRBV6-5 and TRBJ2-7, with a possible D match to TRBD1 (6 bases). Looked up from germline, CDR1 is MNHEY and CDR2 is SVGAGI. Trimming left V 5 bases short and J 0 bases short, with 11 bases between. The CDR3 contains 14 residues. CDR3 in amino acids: CASSTTTGSYEQYF. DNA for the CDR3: TGTGCCAGCAGTACCACGACAGGCTCCTACGAGCAGTACTTC.

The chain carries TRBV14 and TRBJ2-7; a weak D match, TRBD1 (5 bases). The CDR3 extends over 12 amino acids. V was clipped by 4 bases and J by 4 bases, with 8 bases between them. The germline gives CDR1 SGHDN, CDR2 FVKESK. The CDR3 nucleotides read TGTGCCAGCAGCCTAGACAGTTACGAGCAGTACTTC. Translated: CASSLDSYEQYF. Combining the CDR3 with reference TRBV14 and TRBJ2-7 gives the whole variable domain EAGVTQFPSHSVIEKGQTVTLRCDPISGHDNLYWYRRVMGKEIKFLLHFVKESKQDESGMPNNRFLAERTGGTYSTLKVQPAELEDSGVYFCASSLDSYEQYFGPGTRLTVT.

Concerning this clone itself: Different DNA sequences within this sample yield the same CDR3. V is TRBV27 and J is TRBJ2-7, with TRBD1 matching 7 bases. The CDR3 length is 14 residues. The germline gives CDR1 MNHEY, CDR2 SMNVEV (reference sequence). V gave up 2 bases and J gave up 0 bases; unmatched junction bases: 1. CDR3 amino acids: CASSLGDSSYEQYF. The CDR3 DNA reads TGTGCCAGCAGTTTAGGGGACAGCTCCTACGAGCAGTACTTC.

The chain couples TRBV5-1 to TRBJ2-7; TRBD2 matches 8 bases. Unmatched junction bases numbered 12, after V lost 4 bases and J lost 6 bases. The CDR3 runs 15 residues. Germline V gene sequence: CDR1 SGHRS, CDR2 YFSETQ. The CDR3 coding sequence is TGCGCCAGCAGCCTTAGCGGGAATAATGGTTTCGAGCAGTACTTC. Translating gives CASSLSGNNGFEQYF.

The CDR3 reads CASSRTGNSNQPQHF. The CDR3 nucleotides are TGTGCCAGCAGCCGGACAGGGAATAGCAATCAGCCCCAGCATTTT. The chain couples TRBV7-2 to TRBJ1-5, with 8 bases matching TRBD1. J lost 0 bases, V lost 5 bases, and 3 bases had no gene match. CDR1 and CDR2 from the germline V gene are SGHTA and FQGNSA. CDR3 size: 15 residues.

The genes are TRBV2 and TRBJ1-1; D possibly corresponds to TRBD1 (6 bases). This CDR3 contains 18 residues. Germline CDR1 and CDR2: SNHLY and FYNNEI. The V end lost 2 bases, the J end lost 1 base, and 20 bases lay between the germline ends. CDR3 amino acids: CASSESPGHPNKNTEAFF. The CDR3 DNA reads TGTGCCAGCAGTGAATCCCCGGGACATCCAAATAAGAACACTGAAGCTTTCTTT. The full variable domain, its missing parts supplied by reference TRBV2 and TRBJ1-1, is EPEVTQTPSHQVTQMGQEVILRCVPISNHLYFYWYRQILGQKVEFLVSFYNNEISEKSEIFDDQFSVERPDGSNFTLKIRSTKLEDSAMYFCASSESPGHPNKNTEAFFGQGTRLTVV.

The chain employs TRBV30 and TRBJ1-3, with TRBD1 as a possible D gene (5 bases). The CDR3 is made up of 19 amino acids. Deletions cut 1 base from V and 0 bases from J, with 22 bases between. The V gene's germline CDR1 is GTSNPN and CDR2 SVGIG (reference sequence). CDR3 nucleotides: TGTGCCTGGAGTGGGTATGAAGGGGCCCAGTCGCTCTCTGGAAACACCATATATTTT. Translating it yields CAWSGYEGAQSLSGNTIYF.

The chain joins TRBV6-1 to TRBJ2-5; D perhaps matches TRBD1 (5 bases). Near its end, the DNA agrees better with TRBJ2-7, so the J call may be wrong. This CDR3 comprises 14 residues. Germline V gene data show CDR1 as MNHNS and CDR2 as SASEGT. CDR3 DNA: TGTGCCAGCAGTGAAATGGGGCAGGCCTACGAGCAGTACTTC. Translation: CASSEMGQAYEQYF.

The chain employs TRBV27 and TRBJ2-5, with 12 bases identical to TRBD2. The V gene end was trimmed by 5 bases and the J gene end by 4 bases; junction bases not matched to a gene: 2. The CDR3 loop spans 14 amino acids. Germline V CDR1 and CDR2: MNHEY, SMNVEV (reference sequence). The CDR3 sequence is CASSKLAGGETQYF. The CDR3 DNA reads TGTGCCAGCAGTAAACTAGCGGGAGGAGAGACCCAGTACTTC.

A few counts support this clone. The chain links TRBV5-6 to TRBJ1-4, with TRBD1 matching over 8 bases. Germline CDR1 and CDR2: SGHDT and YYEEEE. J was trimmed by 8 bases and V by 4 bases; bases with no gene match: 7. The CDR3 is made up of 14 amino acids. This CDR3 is CASSLGQVGEKLFF. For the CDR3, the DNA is TGTGCCAGCAGCCTGGGACAGGTGGGAGAAAAACTGTTTTTT.

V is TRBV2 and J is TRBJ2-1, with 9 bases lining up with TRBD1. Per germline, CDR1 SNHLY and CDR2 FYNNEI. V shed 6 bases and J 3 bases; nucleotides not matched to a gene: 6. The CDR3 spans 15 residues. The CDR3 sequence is CASSADRGHYNEQFF. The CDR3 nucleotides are TGTGCCAGCAGCGCGGACAGGGGCCACTACAATGAGCAGTTCTTC.

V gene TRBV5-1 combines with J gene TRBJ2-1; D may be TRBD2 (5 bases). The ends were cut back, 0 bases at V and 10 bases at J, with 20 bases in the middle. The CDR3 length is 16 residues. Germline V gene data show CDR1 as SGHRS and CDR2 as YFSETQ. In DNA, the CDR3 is TGCGCCAGCAGCTTGGGACTATCCCCCTCTGCTATGGAGCAGTTCTTC. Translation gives CASSLGLSPSAMEQFF.

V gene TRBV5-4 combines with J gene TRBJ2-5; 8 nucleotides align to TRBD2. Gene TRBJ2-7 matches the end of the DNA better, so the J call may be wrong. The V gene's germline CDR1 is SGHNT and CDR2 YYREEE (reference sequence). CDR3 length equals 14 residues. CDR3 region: CASSFGREGYEQYF. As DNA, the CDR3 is TGTGCCAGCAGTTTTGGACGGGAGGGCTACGAGCAGTACTTC.

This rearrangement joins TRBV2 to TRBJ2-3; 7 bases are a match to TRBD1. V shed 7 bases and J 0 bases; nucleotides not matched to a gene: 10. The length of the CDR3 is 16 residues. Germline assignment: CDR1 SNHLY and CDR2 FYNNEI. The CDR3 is CASTRDSRASTDTQYF. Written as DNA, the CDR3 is TGTGCCAGCACTAGGGACAGTAGAGCTAGCACAGATACGCAGTATTTT.

The CDR3 nucleotides are TGTGCCAGCCGGCGGGGGAACTCCTACGAGCAGTACTTC. It translates to CASRRGNSYEQYF. The chain carries TRBV27 and TRBJ2-7, with 7 bases that match TRBD2. This CDR3 contains 13 residues. The germline gives CDR1 MNHEY, CDR2 SMNVEV (reference sequence). The V and J ends lost 8 bases and 0 bases, in that order; junction bases with no gene match: 4.

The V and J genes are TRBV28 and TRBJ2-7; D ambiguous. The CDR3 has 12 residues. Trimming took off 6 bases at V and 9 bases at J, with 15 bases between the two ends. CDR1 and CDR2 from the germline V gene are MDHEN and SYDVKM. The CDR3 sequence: CASSLSQAGQYF. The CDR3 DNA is TGTGCCAGCAGCCTAAGTCAGGCCGGGCAGTACTTC.

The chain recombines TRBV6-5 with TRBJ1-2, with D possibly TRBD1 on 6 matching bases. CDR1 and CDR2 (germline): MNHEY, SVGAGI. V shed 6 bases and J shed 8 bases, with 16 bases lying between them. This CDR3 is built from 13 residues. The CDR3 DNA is TGTGCCAGCAGGCTCGACAGGTCCGGGGGCTACACCTTC. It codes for CASRLDRSGGYTF.